The rows below give T cell receptor beta chains drawn from one sample of a study of T-cell memory formation after mild COVID-19. TCRdb reanalysed the 5' RACE reads using MiXCR and keeps one entry per CDR3 protein. The sample yields roughly 130,000 distinct CDR3 sequences, around 6.3% seen once. The specimen was PBMCs or a T cell subset sorted from them (not recorded which). The origin of the receptors is an adult woman who had mild COVID-19 (a few samples of this study predate the infection). Cell type and time point are not known. CDR3s include the opening cysteine and the closing phenylalanine or tryptophan. A D gene is named only where the DNA matches it firmly. Part of the rows lack a size; the others show once, few, many or a class for expanded clones.

D: TRBD1
V: TRBV6-6
size: few
J: TRBJ1-6
DNA: TGTGCCAGCAGTCTCCAGGGGGCCTATAATTCACCCCTCCACTTT
CDR3: CASSLQGAYNSPLHF

D: .
V: TRBV5-1
size: .
J: TRBJ2-2
DNA: TGCGCCAGCAGCTTGACCTATTCGAACACCGGGGAGCTGTTTTTT
CDR3: CASSLTYSNTGELFF

D: TRBD1
V: TRBV18
size: .
J: TRBJ2-3
DNA: TGTGCCAGCTCACGCGGACAGGGGTTAGATACGCAGTATTTT
CDR3: CASSRGQGLDTQYF

D: .
V: TRBV6-2/TRBV6-3
size: .
J: TRBJ1-1
DNA: TGTGCCAGCAGGTCCCCCTACAGGGACGGGATGAACACTGAAGCTTTCTTT
CDR3: CASRSPYRDGMNTEAFF

D: .
V: TRBV11-2
size: many
J: TRBJ2-5
DNA: TGTGCCAGCAGCTTAGGTGGCAGGGGAATCCCGGGGACCCAGTACTTC
CDR3: CASSLGGRGIPGTQYF

D: .
V: TRBV27
size: once
J: TRBJ2-1
DNA: TGTGCCAGCAGTTTATACCACCGGGGCGGGCAGTTCTTC
CDR3: CASSLYHRGGQFF

D: .
V: TRBV4-2
size: .
J: TRBJ2-1
DNA: TGTGCCAGCAGCCCGAATCGAAGAGTAAATGAGCAGTTCTTC
CDR3: CASSPNRRVNEQFF

D: .
V: TRBV5-1
size: .
J: TRBJ2-7
DNA: TGCGCCAGCAGCCTGGCAGGGGATACCGCCTACGAGCAGTACTTC
CDR3: CASSLAGDTAYEQYF

D: .
V: TRBV7-9
size: few
J: TRBJ2-5
DNA: TGTGCCAGCAGCTTAGCGGAGCTCGAGGGGGAGACCCAGTACTTC
CDR3: CASSLAELEGETQYF

D: .
V: TRBV15
size: .
J: TRBJ2-7
DNA: TGTGCCACCAGCAGAGATAGGGACCCCTACGAGCAGTACTTC
CDR3: CATSRDRDPYEQYF

D: TRBD2
V: TRBV24-1
size: .
J: TRBJ2-2
DNA: TGTGCCACCAGTGACACAGGACTAGCGGGAGCGAACACCGGGGAGCTGTTTTTT
CDR3: CATSDTGLAGANTGELFF

D: .
V: TRBV20-1
size: few
J: TRBJ2-3
DNA: TGCAGTGCTAGAAGCCCCCAGGGTGCTACGCAGTATTTT
CDR3: CSARSPQGATQYF

D: .
V: TRBV4-2
size: many
J: TRBJ2-2
DNA: TGTGCCAGCAGCCAAGATCCCCAAGGGGAGCTCACCGGGGAGCTGTTTTTT
CDR3: CASSQDPQGELTGELFF

D: .
V: TRBV20-1
size: few
J: TRBJ1-2
DNA: TGCAGTGCTTCAACAGGGTTCTATTATGGCTACACCTTC
CDR3: CSASTGFYYGYTF

D: .
V: TRBV5-6
size: few
J: TRBJ2-1
DNA: TGTGCCAGCAGCTTGGGGGGACTCGTGAATGAGCAGTTCTTC
CDR3: CASSLGGLVNEQFF

D: .
V: TRBV5-1
size: few
J: TRBJ2-6
DNA: TGCGCCAGCAGCTTGGTCGGGGGGCGGATTTCTGGGGCCAACGTCCTGACTTTC
CDR3: CASSLVGGRISGANVLTF

D: .
V: TRBV12-3/TRBV12-4
size: few
J: TRBJ1-2
DNA: TGTGCCAGCAGTCGGACCCCTAGGATCTATGGCTACACCTTC
CDR3: CASSRTPRIYGYTF

D: .
V: TRBV7-6
size: .
J: TRBJ2-3
DNA: TGTGCCAGCAGCTTAACAGCGGGCCGCTACGTACGTACGCAGTATTTT
CDR3: CASSLTAGRYVRTQYF

D: TRBD1
V: TRBV20-1
size: many
J: TRBJ2-1
DNA: TGCAGTGCCGGGGGACAGGGGCACAATGAGCAGTTCTTC
CDR3: CSAGGQGHNEQFF

D: .
V: TRBV7-2
size: few
J: TRBJ1-2
DNA: TGTGCCAGCAGCTTAGGCCCGTCCTCCGGGCTGAGTGGAGGCTACACCTTC
CDR3: CASSLGPSSGLSGGYTF

D: .
V: TRBV12-3/TRBV12-4
size: .
J: TRBJ2-7
DNA: TGTGCCAGCAGGGCGGTAGGTCCCTACGAGCAGTACTTC
CDR3: CASRAVGPYEQYF

D: .
V: TRBV7-2
size: many
J: TRBJ2-5
DNA: TGTGCCAGCAGCAAAAGACCCCAAGAGACCCAGTACTTC
CDR3: CASSKRPQETQYF

D: .
V: TRBV12-3/TRBV12-4
size: few
J: TRBJ1-5
DNA: TGTGCCAGCAGTTTAACGCATGGTGGCAATCAGCCCCAGCATTTT
CDR3: CASSLTHGGNQPQHF

D: .
V: TRBV5-1
size: few
J: TRBJ2-3
DNA: TGCGCCAGCAGCTCGACGGACGGGGGAGATACGCAGTATTTT
CDR3: CASSSTDGGDTQYF

D: TRBD2
V: TRBV12-5
size: .
J: TRBJ2-1
DNA: TGTGCTAGTGGTTTGTCCCCGGGACTAGCGGGAACTGAGCAGTTCTTC
CDR3: CASGLSPGLAGTEQFF

D: TRBD1
V: TRBV11-2
size: few
J: TRBJ1-3
DNA: TGTGCCAGCAGCTTAGTCCCCGGGACAGGGGCTGGAAACACCATATATTTT
CDR3: CASSLVPGTGAGNTIYF

D: .
V: TRBV20-1
size: many
J: TRBJ1-2
DNA: TGCAGTGCCCCCTGGGAAGCACATAATGGCTACACCTTC
CDR3: CSAPWEAHNGYTF

D: TRBD2
V: TRBV6-2/TRBV6-3
size: few
J: TRBJ2-1
DNA: TGTGCCAGCAGTTACCCGAGCGGGAGTGTTGAGCAGTTCTTC
CDR3: CASSYPSGSVEQFF

D: .
V: TRBV18
size: .
J: TRBJ2-2
DNA: TGTGCCAGCTCACCGAGGACAGACCGTGCCACCGGGGAGCTGTTTTTT
CDR3: CASSPRTDRATGELFF

D: .
V: TRBV12-3/TRBV12-4
size: many
J: TRBJ2-7
DNA: TGTGCCAGCAGTCCTACGTTATTACTGTACGAGCAGTACTTC
CDR3: CASSPTLLLYEQYF

D: .
V: TRBV7-6
size: many
J: TRBJ2-5
DNA: TGTGCCAGCAGCCCTAGCGAGCCTAGCCGATTTGGAGAGACCCAGTACTTC
CDR3: CASSPSEPSRFGETQYF

D: TRBD1
V: TRBV5-1
size: .
J: TRBJ2-1
DNA: TGCGCCAGCAGCGAGCCGGGACAGGGTACTGAGCAGTTCTTC
CDR3: CASSEPGQGTEQFF

D: .
V: TRBV24-1
size: few
J: TRBJ1-1
DNA: TGTGCCACCAAGGGGGGCGAGAACACTGAAGCTTTCTTT
CDR3: CATKGGENTEAFF

D: .
V: TRBV27
size: .
J: TRBJ1-1
DNA: TGTGCCAGCAGTTTATACAGGAACACTGAAGCTTTCTTT
CDR3: CASSLYRNTEAFF

D: .
V: TRBV5-6
size: many
J: TRBJ2-3
DNA: TGTGCCAGCAGCTTCCTTGGCATTGGCACAGATACGCAGTATTTT
CDR3: CASSFLGIGTDTQYF

D: TRBD2
V: TRBV6-5
size: many
J: TRBJ2-7
DNA: TGTGCCAGCAGTTACCGGCTAGCGGGAGCTCCCACCTACGAGCAGTACTTC
CDR3: CASSYRLAGAPTYEQYF

D: TRBD1
V: TRBV11-2
size: few
J: TRBJ2-7
DNA: TGTGCCAGCAGCATTACCGGGACAGGGGGCTACGAGCAGTACTTC
CDR3: CASSITGTGGYEQYF

D: .
V: TRBV6-2/TRBV6-3
size: .
J: TRBJ2-2
DNA: TGTGCCAGCACCACAACAGTGAACACCGGGGAGCTGTTTTTT
CDR3: CASTTTVNTGELFF

D: TRBD1
V: TRBV5-1
size: few
J: TRBJ2-2
DNA: TGCGCCAGCAGCCCAGGGGGCCGCGGGGAGCTGTTTTTT
CDR3: CASSPGGRGELFF

D: .
V: TRBV12-3/TRBV12-4
size: many
J: TRBJ1-1
DNA: TGTGCCAGCAGTAGTAGTCGAGGGAACACTGAAGCTTTCTTT
CDR3: CASSSSRGNTEAFF

D: TRBD2
V: TRBV19
size: few
J: TRBJ2-1
DNA: TGTGCCAGTAGTCCCAGCGGACTAGCGGGGGACAGCTCCTACAATGAGCAGTTCTTC
CDR3: CASSPSGLAGDSSYNEQFF

D: .
V: TRBV18
size: many
J: TRBJ1-2
DNA: TGTGCCAGCTCACCGGGTCACCAGGGCTATGGCTACACCTTC
CDR3: CASSPGHQGYGYTF

D: TRBD2
V: TRBV6-2/TRBV6-3
size: .
J: TRBJ2-7
DNA: TGTGCCAGCAGAGGATCTAGCGGGGGGAGTGCCGAGCAGTACTTC
CDR3: CASRGSSGGSAEQYF

D: TRBD1
V: TRBV29-1
size: .
J: TRBJ1-4
DNA: TGCAGCGTTGAAGATGGTGGGGGACAGGGAGTTGGAAAACTGTTTTTT
CDR3: CSVEDGGGQGVGKLFF

D: .
V: TRBV29-1
size: few
J: TRBJ2-3
DNA: TGCAGCGTCGTCGGGTCCCGCGTCACAGATACGCAGTATTTT
CDR3: CSVVGSRVTDTQYF

D: .
V: TRBV11-2
size: .
J: TRBJ1-2
DNA: TGTGCCAGCAGCCCCATAGCAGGAGGTCGTAACTATGGCTACACCTTC
CDR3: CASSPIAGGRNYGYTF

D: TRBD2
V: TRBV4-2
size: .
J: TRBJ2-1
DNA: TGTGCCAGCGCCAGGGAACTAGCGGGGGCCTTGTCCTACAATGAGCAGTTCTTC
CDR3: CASARELAGALSYNEQFF

D: .
V: TRBV20-1
size: few
J: TRBJ1-3
DNA: TGCAGTGCTAGTAGAGGACAGAGCTCTGGAAACACCATATATTTT
CDR3: CSASRGQSSGNTIYF

D: .
V: TRBV5-1
size: few
J: TRBJ1-4
DNA: TGCGCCAGCCGGCGGGACGGCCTTAATGAAAAACTGTTTTTT
CDR3: CASRRDGLNEKLFF